The present entry profiles one T cell receptor (beta chain) with its context. No antigen is known for it. No much larger clone is present one base from it, and per-base qualities are unavailable. The CDR3, from cysteine to phenylalanine, totals 12 residues. The DNA shown is the 36-base CDR3, in frame from base 1. Per the germline V gene (reference sequence), MNHNY is the CDR1 and SVGAGI is the CDR2. The junction shows trimming of 5 bases on V and 10 bases on J, plus 12 bases between the germline ends. The immunoSEQ Assay, a bias-controlled multiplex PCR, was used to amplify TCRbeta CDR3 regions from genomic DNA. On the study's bioinformatics: Within the assay, amplification of reference gene primers was used to estimate how many nucleated cells each sample contained. To quantify the absolute abundance of each unique TCRbeta CDR3 rearrangement, sequence reads were collapsed and filtered. Productive Simpson clonality was computed per sample as the square root of Simpson's diversity index over productive rearrangements. Imported from immuneACCESS, the table was reduced by TCRdb to in-frame sequences with V and J called. These copies leave out some clones; in studies compared against another copy, an unresolved V gene accounts for under half, and the cause of the remainder is not known. That table supplies the V and J calls and clone size; D and trimming were determined from the DNA. In all, the sample holds 75,000 to 80,000 clones, and roughly 80% of those were seen once. The ten largest account for over 15% of the sample.

These data are taken from a study of blood T cell repertoires in COVID-19 (TCRdb year 2020). With respect to the entire study: Samples from collaborators originated in the United States, Italy and Spain and spanned both the acute and convalescent phases of COVID-19. The repertoires were made available in a free public database intended to serve as a resource for research on the immune response to SARS-CoV-2. The material from the prospective study consisted of cDNA or gDNA derived from T cells, B-cell-depleted T cells, or PBMCs. Deeply sampled blood TCRbeta repertoires from subjects exposed to, actively infected with, or recovered from COVID-19 were included in the dataset. A de-identified subject ID, COVID-19 status, age in years and sex were almost always included in the sample metadata. Where HLA class I and class II types were available, the types were taken from metadata supplied by the sample provider, not from assay-based typing. The samples were drawn from two sources: the first 160 participants of the ongoing ImmuneRACE study, and fewer than 1,500 subjects contributed by 6 global collaborators. Broader findings and caveats from the paper: Clinical and demographic metadata were provided uncurated, with the amount varying by source and participant.

Each collaborating institution followed its own protocols to collect whole blood in K2EDTA tubes. Collaborator samples were shipped for TCRbeta analysis as frozen whole blood, isolated PBMCs, or DNA extracted from either sample type. The chain is made from TRBV6-6 and TRBJ2-1, with the D gene uncertain. Sequencing input: peripheral blood. This receptor was taken from a woman aged 55 to 70 with acute or convalescent COVID-19. The DNA reads TGTGCCAGCAGTGGTATAAGCACGGAGCAGTTCTTC. This yields the protein CASSGISTEQFF.